The rows below give T cell receptor beta chains drawn from one sample of a study of blood T cell repertoires in COVID-19. Assay used: immunoSEQ multiplex PCR; TCRdb lists only in-frame clones, some missing. This table has 210,000 or so clones, 84% appearing once. Sequencing input: PBMCs or T cells enriched from blood (not recorded which). The receptor source for this set is a man aged 55 to 70 who had recovered from COVID-19. Both conserved end residues are part of each CDR3. D genes are given only for firm matches. Size tells how often a clone was seen (once, few, many) or the class of an expanded clone, and some rows leave it out.

once	TRBV28	TRBJ2-7	.	TGTGCCAGCAGCCCCGTTACAGGGCTGAGCTCCTACGAGCAGTACTTC	CASSPVTGLSSYEQYF
few	TRBV4-3	TRBJ1-5	.	TGCGCCAGCAGCCAAGGAAGCGGTGGAAAGCCCCAGCATTTT	CASSQGSGGKPQHF
.	TRBV9	TRBJ2-3	TRBD1	TGTGCCAGCAGCCCTACGGGACAGACCACAGATACGCAGTATTTT	CASSPTGQTTDTQYF
.	TRBV14	TRBJ1-3	.	TGTGCCAGCAGCCAACAGGGAGGTCGCGGAAACACCATATATTTT	CASSQQGGRGNTIYF
.	TRBV19	TRBJ1-2	.	TGTGCCAGTAGTATAGGGGGGGACTATGGCTACACCTTC	CASSIGGDYGYTF
.	TRBV7-9	TRBJ1-4	.	TGTGCCAGCAGCTCCTCCCGGCAGGGGGAAAAACTGTTTTTT	CASSSSRQGEKLFF
.	TRBV10-3	TRBJ1-2	.	TGTGCCATCAGTGAGTCGTGGGGGCGAAGAGGTGGCTACACCTTC	CAISESWGRRGGYTF
.	TRBV11-3	TRBJ2-1	TRBD2	TGTGCCAGCAGCCCCGGACTAGCGGACAATGAGCAGTTCTTC	CASSPGLADNEQFF
.	TRBV6-5	TRBJ1-1	.	TGTGCCAGCAGTTCTACGGGGGGACGTCTGAACACTGAAGCTTTCTTT	CASSSTGGRLNTEAFF
once	TRBV18	TRBJ2-3	.	TGTGCCAGCTCACCACGTAACAGGGACACAGATACGCAGTATTTT	CASSPRNRDTDTQYF
few	TRBV5-1	TRBJ2-1	TRBD1	TGCGCCAGCAGCTTGGAGGGACAGTACTACAATGAGCAGTTCTTC	CASSLEGQYYNEQFF
few	TRBV7-9	TRBJ1-1	.	TGTGCCAGCAGCGGACAGCAGAACGCTGAAGCTTTCTTT	CASSGQQNAEAFF
.	TRBV18	TRBJ1-1	.	TGTGCCAGCTCACCACAGGCCCCGGGTGAAGCTTTCTTT	CASSPQAPGEAFF
few	TRBV5-1	TRBJ2-2	TRBD1	TGCGCCAGCAGACCCCGCAGGGGGAGTTCGGCCGGGGAGCTGTTTTTT	CASRPRRGSSAGELFF
.	TRBV5-1	TRBJ2-1	.	TGCGCCAGCAGCCCGGTGTACGAGCCCCCTGAGCAGTTCTTC	CASSPVYEPPEQFF
.	TRBV10-1	TRBJ1-6	.	TGCGCCAGCAGTGAGTATAGAAGTTCACCCCTCCACTTT	CASSEYRSSPLHF
few	TRBV7-9	TRBJ2-1	.	TGTGCCAGCAGCTTACGAGGCAATGAGCAGTTCTTC	CASSLRGNEQFF
.	TRBV24-1	TRBJ1-3	TRBD1	TGTGCCGTCGGGACAGGGACTGGAAACACCATATATTTT	CAVGTGTGNTIYF
few	TRBV30	TRBJ1-2	TRBD1	TGTGCCGGGACTACATCCGGGACAGTCGGCTACACCTTC	CAGTTSGTVGYTF
.	TRBV19	TRBJ2-5	TRBD2	TGTGCCAGTAGTAAGAGCGGGGGGGCAGAGACCCAGTACTTC	CASSKSGGAETQYF
.	TRBV11-2	TRBJ1-2	TRBD1	TGTGCCAGCAGCCCCCGGACAGGGGACGGCTACACCTTC	CASSPRTGDGYTF
.	TRBV7-3	TRBJ2-1	TRBD1	TGTGCCAGCAGCCCTCAGGGGGCAGGGGTCTACAATGAGCAGTTCTTC	CASSPQGAGVYNEQFF
.	TRBV3-1/TRBV3-2	TRBJ1-2	.	TGTGCCAGCAGCCAGCGCTATGGCTACACCTTC	CASSQRYGYTF
.	TRBV25-1	TRBJ2-2	TRBD1	TGTGCCAGCAGCAACCGACAGGGGGAAAACACCGGGGAGCTGTTTTTT	CASSNRQGENTGELFF
few	TRBV21-1	TRBJ1-1	.	TGTGCCAGCAGCCGACGGGGCAGGGGATATGAAGCTTTCTTT	CASSRRGRGYEAFF
.	TRBV12-3/TRBV12-4	TRBJ1-1	.	TGTGCCAGCAGGGGGCAGGGAACCCTTGAAGCTTTCTTT	CASRGQGTLEAFF
.	TRBV11-1	TRBJ2-3	.	TGTGCCAGCAGCTCCGATCGGGATACGCAGTATTTT	CASSSDRDTQYF
.	TRBV20-1	TRBJ1-1	.	TGCAGTGCTTTGGAGGATGCTGAAGCTTTCTTT	CSALEDAEAFF
.	TRBV14	TRBJ2-6	.	TGTGCCAGCAGCCGACGGGGTCCTGGGGCCAACGTCCTGACTTTC	CASSRRGPGANVLTF
.	TRBV24-1	TRBJ2-3	.	TGTGCCACCAGTGATCCGGGAGCCTCAGATACGCAGTATTTT	CATSDPGASDTQYF
.	TRBV6-6	TRBJ2-1	.	TGTGCCAGCAGTCAACGGAGGGTGGGCAGGTCCTACAATGAGCAGTTCTTC	CASSQRRVGRSYNEQFF
.	TRBV5-1	TRBJ2-2	TRBD2	TGCGCCAGCAGCTTGTTTACTAGCGGGGGTCACGGGGAGCTGTTTTTT	CASSLFTSGGHGELFF
.	TRBV3-1/TRBV3-2	TRBJ1-2	TRBD1	TGTGCCAGCAGCCAAGATCGGGACAGGGGGCAGGGCTACACCTTC	CASSQDRDRGQGYTF
.	TRBV27	TRBJ2-1	TRBD1	TGTGCCAGCAGTTTATCCGGGACAGGGGGCTACAATGAGCAGTTCTTC	CASSLSGTGGYNEQFF
.	TRBV12-3/TRBV12-4	TRBJ2-7	TRBD1	TGTGCCAGCAGTTTGGGACAGTCCAAGGAGCAGTACTTC	CASSLGQSKEQYF
.	TRBV19	TRBJ2-7	TRBD1	TGTGCCAGTAATCTCCGGGACAGGGGACGGAGAAAGTACTTC	CASNLRDRGRRKYF
.	TRBV3-1/TRBV3-2	TRBJ2-2	TRBD1	TGTGCCAGCAGCCAGTGGGACAGCTCCATTGGAAGGGAGCTGTTTTTT	CASSQWDSSIGRELFF
.	TRBV9	TRBJ2-5	TRBD2	TGTGCCAGCAGCCCCAGGCTAGCGGTGGGCGAGACCCAGTACTTC	CASSPRLAVGETQYF
.	TRBV7-8	TRBJ2-1	TRBD2	TGTGCCAGCAGCTTAGGGGTCGGGGGGGCTTCCTACAATGAGCAGTTCTTC	CASSLGVGGASYNEQFF
.	TRBV12-3/TRBV12-4	TRBJ1-5	TRBD1	TGTGCCAGCAGTCCAGGGGGCGTACAGCCCCAGCATTTT	CASSPGGVQPQHF